The present entry profiles one TCR beta chain with its context. The sample holds one count of this clone. Its antigen is unknown. Base-call qualities are not available, and no considerably larger clone is one nucleotide away. The junction shows trimming of 8 bases on V and 0 bases on J, plus 5 bases between the germline ends. The CDR3 starts with the cysteine, ends with the phenylalanine, and has 12 residues. Left in the record is the CDR3 DNA by itself, 36 bases read in frame from the first base. The germline V gene sets CDR1 to SGHDN and CDR2 to FVKESK. This sample was taken from a study of long-term antiretroviral therapy in people with HIV (dated 2022 in TCRdb). For the wider study: The earliest samples were collected roughly a decade before the 2015 WHO recommendation for immediate ART, at a time when ART was usually postponed until CD4 counts fell. Of the roughly 32 participants with HIV, ten to eleven were female. A total of some 210 cryopreserved PBMC samples were contributed to the cohort by 30 adults with confirmed HIV infection, with samples collected serially over a mean of around 6 years (range 1-12). No cross-contamination during QIAcube processing was shown when test extractions of a monoclonal T-cell line were performed alongside fewer than 40 polyclonal samples. A retrospective serial study tested whether changes in peripheral blood TRB repertoire composition and diversity were associated with ART initiation and durable HIV suppression. Paper-wide results and their limitations: Expanded TRB clones identified before ART initiation dominated the repertoire at all time points, although this dominance fluctuated and declined in many PLHIV after ART. Starting ART was linked to a significant rise in TRB diversity, yet even after long-term ART the diversity remained significantly lower than in transplant donor controls. Narrower CDR3 length ranges were observed in HIV repertoires than in controls, and an antigen-experienced repertoire with only a slight naive shift after ART was suggested by the network structure. Limited PBMC availability meant only the TCR beta chain was sequenced, without alpha chain pairing. Because pre-ART samples had limited cell numbers, profiling was done on unsorted PBMC rather than on sorted CD4+ and CD8+ T cells. No data were available on ART adherence, viral resistance or therapy changes, limiting inferences about post-ART repertoire changes. Samples dated from the mid-2000s to the late 2010s, and the ART regimens used may be less effective than current ones.

Inclusion was restricted to participants for whom at least one PBMC sample before ART initiation and at least two post-ART samples were available. Every participant with HIV received treatment in the United States of America. Cryopreserved samples of 1-10 million PBMC were thawed and washed before DNA extraction. At the time of the earliest PBMC sample for each participant with HIV, ages ranged from roughly 20 to 54 years. PBMC samples were contributed by each participant from 1-4 timepoints before ART initiation and 2-8 timepoints after ART initiation, with a median of 7 samples. Serial HIV viral load, CD4+ T-cell count, ART history and demographic data were obtained for every participant. A Qiagen kit on a QIAcube was used to extract genomic DNA from unsorted PBMC, with samples processed in batches of 12. The immunoSEQ hsTCRB v3.0 assay was used at survey level resolution to sequence the TRB variable region. A depth of roughly 35,000-50,000 T-cell genomes per sample was targeted for TRB sequencing. TRB libraries were pooled and sequenced on an Illumina MiSeq using a v3 150-cycle kit. The paper's data handling went like this. Repertoire analysis ran in R within a reproducible Nextflow workflow covering QC, data transformation and analysis. Custom analyses were implemented in LymphoSeq2, an R package for AIRR-Seq data exploration. A handful of samples yielding fewer than 5000 total TRB sequences were excluded, leaving 188 analyzed HIV repertoires. Of the roughly 180 retained HIV repertoires, 55 to 60 were collected before and more than 120 after ART initiation. Repertoires were downsampled to 5000 TRB nucleotide sequences, with summary statistics averaged over 100 downsampling iterations. TRB sequences were retained for analysis only if CDR3 regions of at least seven amino acids were present. Two measures captured diversity: a Shannon entropy-derived clonality score and the Gini coefficient. In repertoire networks, the top 5000 CDR3 amino acid sequences were linked whenever an edit distance of one separated two sequences. GLIPH2 predicted antigen specificity groups and MHC restriction for TRB CDR3 amino acid sequences. CDR3 amino acid sequences were matched against VDJdb and McPAS-TCR to flag known CMV, EBV, HIV or tissue antigen associations. Pre-ART, post-ART and control groups were compared with Wilcoxon signed-rank tests and Holm-Bonferroni correction. As stored in TCRdb, this immuneACCESS dataset retains in-frame rearrangements with V and J assigned. A fraction of the clones does not appear; measured against another copy, unresolved V genes explain less than half of the discrepancy, and the remainder lacks a known reason. V and J calls and clone size come straight from that table; D and trimming were deduced from the DNA. A total of some 26,000 clones appear in this sample, around four fifths of them only once. Of the sample, 13% to 15% falls within the top ten clones.

This specimen was unsorted PBMCs, taken 2.9 years after starting antiretroviral therapy. The receptor's source is a man in his fifties or sixties with HIV. In this chain, TRBV14 is recombined with TRBJ1-3, with the D gene call left open. The bases are TGTGCCAGCGGTTCCTCTGGAAACACCATATATTTT. Its protein product is CASGSSGNTIYF.